This T cell receptor beta chain was profiled in a study of control samples from healthy donors and cancer patients. Libraries were prepared by immunoSEQ multiplex PCR; TCRdb keeps only in-frame clonotypes and omits some of them. In the table there are around 53,000 clones, about 86% of which are singletons. Deletions cut 0 bases from V and 8 bases from J, with 8 bases between. The V gene's germline CDR1 is SGHNT and CDR2 YYREEE (reference sequence). The CDR3 is 13 residues long. The genes are TRBV5-4 and TRBJ1-4, with TRBD1 as a possible D gene (5 bases). The specimen sequenced was PBMCs. The receptor comes from a woman in her 50s with lung cancer. The CDR3 bases are TGTGCCAGCAGCTTGGCCGGGACCGAAAAACTGTTTTTT. It codes for CASSLAGTEKLFF.